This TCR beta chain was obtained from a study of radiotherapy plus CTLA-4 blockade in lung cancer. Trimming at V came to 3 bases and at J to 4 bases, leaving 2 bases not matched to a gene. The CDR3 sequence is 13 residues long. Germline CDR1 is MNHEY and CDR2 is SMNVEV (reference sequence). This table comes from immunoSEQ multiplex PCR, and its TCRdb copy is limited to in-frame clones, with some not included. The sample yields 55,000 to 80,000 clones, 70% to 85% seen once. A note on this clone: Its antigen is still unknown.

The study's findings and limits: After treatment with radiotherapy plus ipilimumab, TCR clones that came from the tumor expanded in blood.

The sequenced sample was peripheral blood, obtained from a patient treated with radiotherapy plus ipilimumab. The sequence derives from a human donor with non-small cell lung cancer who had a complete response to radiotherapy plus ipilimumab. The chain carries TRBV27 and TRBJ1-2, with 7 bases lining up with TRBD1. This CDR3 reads CASSLYRGYGYTF. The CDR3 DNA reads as TGTGCCAGCAGTTTGTACAGGGGCTATGGCTACACCTTC.